The next 2 T cell receptor beta chains were all read from a single sample in a study of TIL therapy for anti-PD-1-resistant metastatic lung cancer. Sequencing used immunoSEQ v3. Repertoires were generated with immunoSEQ multiplex PCR, while TCRdb's copy carries only in-frame clones and drops some. The table shows 45,000 to 75,000 clones, with roughly 91% occurring only once. Time point of the sample: pre-treatment sample, taken before nivolumab and TIL therapy. This specimen was blood, taken at baseline. The receptors were sampled from a person aged 25 to 80 with non-small cell lung cancer.

The chain is built from TRBV6-5 and TRBJ2-1; D is undetermined. The length of the CDR3 is 12 residues. Germline V gives CDR1 MNHEY, CDR2 SVGAGI. Trimming stripped 6 bases from V and 10 bases from J, with 13 bases between. The CDR3 DNA sequence: TGTGCCAGCAGACCCCCCGCCGGCGAGCAGTTCTTC. Residues: CASRPPAGEQFF.

This chain links TRBV7-8 with TRBJ2-1, with 9 bases matching TRBD1. Germline-derived CDR1 and CDR2 are SGHVS and FQNEAQ. The CDR3 has 16 amino acids. With 5 bases clipped from V and 2 bases from J, the junction kept 7 bases outside the gene matches. The CDR3 nucleotides are TGTGCCAGCAGCGTGATGGGACAGGGAACCTACAATGAGCAGTTCTTC. It translates to CASSVMGQGTYNEQFF.